Following are 6 T cell receptor beta chains from one sample sequenced in a study of vaccination effects on CD4 cells after COVID-19 (dated by TCRdb to 2022 to 2024). The ViraFEST assay stimulated PBMC with viral peptide pools and then used TCR sequencing to identify antigen-specific CD4+ T cell clonotypes by expansion. After less than 13 days of culture, CD4+ T cells were isolated with the EasySep CD4+ T cell isolation kit. Each participant received two doses of an mRNA SARS-CoV-2 vaccine, either BNT162b2 or mRNA-1273. No antigens are known for them. Library preparation was by the immunoSEQ multiplex PCR assay. TCRdb retrieved this table from immuneACCESS and kept in-frame rearrangements only. Not all clones are present; in checked studies, unresolved V genes account for under half, and no reason is known for the remainder. The table for this sample lists tens of thousands of clones; about 80% of them were counted only once. Together, the top ten hold approximately 1.3% of the sample.

This specimen consisted of CD4+ T cells from PBMCs cultured with HCoV-229E spike peptides, obtained after COVID-19 vaccination. The intended sense of this specimen's cell subset or site label: HCoV-229E spike overlapping peptide pool stimulation. Receptors originate from a human donor who received a COVID-19 vaccine.

The rearrangement links TRBV7-9 to TRBJ1-3; 7 bases are shared with TRBD1. Trimming removed 5 bases from V and 4 bases from J; junction bases left unmatched: 5. This CDR3 contains 14 residues. CDR1 is SEHNR and CDR2 is FQNEAQ in the germline V gene (reference sequence). CDR3 amino acids: CASSTRDSGNTIYF. CDR3 bases: TGTGCCAGCAGCACCCGGGACAGCGGAAACACCATATATTTT.

V is TRBV30 and J is TRBJ2-2; either TRBD1 or TRBD2 may supply D (5 bases each). CDR3 length: 16 residues. CDR1 and CDR2 from the germline V gene are GTSNPN and SVGIG (reference sequence). CDR3 in amino acids: CAHLGPGTANTGELFF. For the CDR3, the DNA is TGTGCGCACCTTGGGCCCGGGACGGCCAACACCGGGGAGCTGTTTTTT.

The V gene is TRBV18, the J gene TRBJ1-2; D remains ambiguous. The CDR3 totals 13 residues. Germline CDR1 reads KGHSH; CDR2 reads LQKENI. Trimming took off 1 base at V and 3 bases at J, with 6 bases between the two ends. DNA of the CDR3: TGTGCCAGCTCACCACGGGCGGACTATGGCTACACCTTC. Amino acid sequence: CASSPRADYGYTF. The whole variable domain, remainder taken from reference TRBV18 and TRBJ1-2, is NAGVMQNPRHLVRRRGQEARLRCSPMKGHSHVYWYRQLPEEGLKFMVYLQKENIIDESGMPKERFSAEFPKEGPSILRIQQVVRGDSAAYFCASSPRADYGYTFGSGTRLTVV.

The chain carries TRBV15 and TRBJ2-3; D ambiguous. There are 15 residues in the CDR3. The germline CDR1 and CDR2 sequences are LNHNV and YYDKDF (reference sequence). Trimming took off 0 bases at V and 9 bases at J, with 16 bases between the two ends. This chain's CDR3 is CATSRDTRDWETQYF. The CDR3 nucleotides are TGTGCCACCAGCAGAGACACCAGAGACTGGGAAACGCAGTATTTT.

V gene TRBV4-1 combines with J gene TRBJ2-1; D gene unclear. Germline V lookup: CDR1 MGHRA, CDR2 YSYEKL. Trimming cost V 0 bases and J 4 bases, with 19 bases left between them. CDR3 length: 18 amino acids. Written as DNA, the CDR3 is TGCGCCAGCAGCCAAGATCGTCGCAACAGCGATGGGTACAATGAGCAGTTCTTC. Amino acids: CASSQDRRNSDGYNEQFF.

This chain joins TRBV18 and TRBJ1-1; 7 bases are a match to TRBD1. V gave up 3 bases and J gave up 5 bases; unmatched junction bases: 6. The germline V gene encodes CDR1 KGHSH and CDR2 LQKENI. This CDR3 is 14 amino acids long. The DNA for the CDR3 is TGTGCCAGCTCACCCGACAGGGTAACTACTGAAGCTTTCTTT. Translating gives CASSPDRVTTEAFF.